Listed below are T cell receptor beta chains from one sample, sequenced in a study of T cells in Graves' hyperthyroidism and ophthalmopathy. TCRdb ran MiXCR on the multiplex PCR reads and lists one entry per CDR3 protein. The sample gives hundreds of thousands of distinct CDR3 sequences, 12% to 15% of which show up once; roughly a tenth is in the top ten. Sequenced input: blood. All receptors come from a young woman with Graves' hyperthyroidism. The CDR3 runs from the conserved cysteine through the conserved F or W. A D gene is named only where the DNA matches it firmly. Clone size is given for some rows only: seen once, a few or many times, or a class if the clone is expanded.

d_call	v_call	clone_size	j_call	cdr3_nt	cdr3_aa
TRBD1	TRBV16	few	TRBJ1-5	TGTGCCAGCAGCCACACTGGGGACAGACTTAGCAATCAGCCCCAGCATTTT	CASSHTGDRLSNQPQHF
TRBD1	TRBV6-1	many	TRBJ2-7	TGTGCCAGCAGACCCTCAGGGACCGGGACAGGGGCCGAGCAGTACTTC	CASRPSGTGTGAEQYF
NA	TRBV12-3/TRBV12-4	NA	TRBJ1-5	TGTGCCAGCAGTTTAGCGATATCGTCAGAGATCAATCAGCCCCAGCATTTT	CASSLAISSEINQPQHF
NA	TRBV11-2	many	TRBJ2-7	TGTGCCAGCAGCTTTGTTCACGGGAAGTCCTACGAGCAGTACTTC	CASSFVHGKSYEQYF
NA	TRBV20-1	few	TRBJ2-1	TGCAGTGGTTGGGCTAGAGTAGGCACAAGAGGGCAGTTCTTC	CSGWARVGTRGQFF
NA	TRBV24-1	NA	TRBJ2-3	TGTGCCACCAGTGAGTCTGGGGCAACGCAGTATTTT	CATSESGATQYF
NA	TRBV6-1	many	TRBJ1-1	TGTGCCAGCAGTAAAGAGGGATCGCCTGAAGCTTTCTTT	CASSKEGSPEAFF
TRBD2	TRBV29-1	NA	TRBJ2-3	TGCAGCGTAGCACAGACTAGCAGGAGCACAGATACGCAGTATTTT	CSVAQTSRSTDTQYF
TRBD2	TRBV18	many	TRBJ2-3	TGTGCCAGCTCATCCCCGGGACTAGCGGGATGGACAGATACGCAGTATTTT	CASSSPGLAGWTDTQYF
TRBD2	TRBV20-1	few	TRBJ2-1	TGCAGTGCCGGGAGGGCCGGCTACAATGAGCAGTTCTTC	CSAGRAGYNEQFF
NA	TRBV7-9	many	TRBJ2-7	TGTGCCAGCAGCTTACGGGACACCTCTCCCCTGGACGAGCAGTACTTC	CASSLRDTSPLDEQYF
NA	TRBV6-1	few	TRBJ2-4	TGTGCCAGCAGTGGCGGGACGGTGACAGCTAAAAACATTCAGTACTTC	CASSGGTVTAKNIQYF
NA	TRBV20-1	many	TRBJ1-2	TGCAGTGCGCCCGGGGCGGGGGGGAACTATGGCTACACCTTC	CSAPGAGGNYGYTF
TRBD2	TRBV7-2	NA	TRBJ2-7	TGTGCCAGCAGCCGACTAGCGACAAACTCCTACGAGCAGTACTTC	CASSRLATNSYEQYF
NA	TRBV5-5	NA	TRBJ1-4	TGTGCCAGCAGCTTGGTTGGGGCTTTTGAAAAACTGTTTTTT	CASSLVGAFEKLFF
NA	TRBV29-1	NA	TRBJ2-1	TGCAGCGCCATAGGGGCTAGCTCCTACAATGAGCAGTTCTTC	CSAIGASSYNEQFF
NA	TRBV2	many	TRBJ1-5	TGTGCCAGCAGTGCAGAAAGATATAGCAATCAGCCCCAGCATTTT	CASSAERYSNQPQHF
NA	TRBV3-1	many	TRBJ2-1	TGTGCCAGCAGCCAAGATCTGTTGGAAGATGAGCAGTTCTTC	CASSQDLLEDEQFF
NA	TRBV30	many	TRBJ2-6	TGTGCCTGGAGCCAGGCCGGGGCCAACGTCCTGACTTTC	CAWSQAGANVLTF
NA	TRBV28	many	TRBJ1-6	TGTGCCAGCAGTTACCCCCGCGAGCCCCTGGGGAATTCACCCCTCCACTTT	CASSYPREPLGNSPLHF
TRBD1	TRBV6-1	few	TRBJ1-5	TGTGCCAGCAGTGAAGGGCTGTTTTCAGGGGGCGCGAGGCAGCCCCAGCATTTT	CASSEGLFSGGARQPQHF
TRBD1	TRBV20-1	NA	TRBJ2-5	TGCAGTGTATCCCAGGGGGACCAGTACTTC	CSVSQGDQYF
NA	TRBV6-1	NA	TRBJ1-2	TGTGCCAGTAGAGGTCTAGCGGGGGCCCTCTATGGCTACACCTTC	CASRGLAGALYGYTF
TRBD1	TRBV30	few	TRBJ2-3	TGTGCCTGTCAGGGGGCCCGCACAGATACGCAGTATTTT	CACQGARTDTQYF
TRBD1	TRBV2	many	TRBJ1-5	TGTGCCAGCAGTTTCGAGGGACAGGGGGAGAATCAGCCCCAGCATTTT	CASSFEGQGENQPQHF
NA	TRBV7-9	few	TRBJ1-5	TGTGCCAGCAGCGCGGGGTCAACGGGGCAGCCCCAGCATTTT	CASSAGSTGQPQHF
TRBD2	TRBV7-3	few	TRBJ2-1	TGTGCCAGCAGCTTACAACTAGCGGGACCAAATGAGCAGTTCTTC	CASSLQLAGPNEQFF
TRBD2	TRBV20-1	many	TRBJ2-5	TGCAGTGCTAGCGCGGGACTAGACAGTGGGACCCAGTACTTC	CSASAGLDSGTQYF
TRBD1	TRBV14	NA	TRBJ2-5	TGTGCCAGCAGCCAACCGGGACAGGGGGAGATCACGACCAAAGAGACCCAGTACTTC	CASSQPGQGEITTKETQYF
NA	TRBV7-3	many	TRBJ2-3	TGTGCCAGCAGCCCAAAGGGCACAGATACGCAGTATTTT	CASSPKGTDTQYF
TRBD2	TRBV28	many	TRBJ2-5	TGTGCCAGCAGTTTATGGTCTAGCGGGGAAGAGACCCAGTACTTC	CASSLWSSGEETQYF
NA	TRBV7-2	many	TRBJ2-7	TGTGCCAGCAGCTTAAATGGTTACGAGCAGTACTTC	CASSLNGYEQYF
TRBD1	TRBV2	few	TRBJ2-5	TGTGCCAGCAGGAGGGGACAGGGGGAGACCCAGTACTTC	CASRRGQGETQYF
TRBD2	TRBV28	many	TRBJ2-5	TGTGCCAGCACCCCCGTCGGACTAGGAGGTGGGACCCAGTACTTC	CASTPVGLGGGTQYF
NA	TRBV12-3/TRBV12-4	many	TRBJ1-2	TGTGCCAGCAGTTTAGTAGGTGGGAGTGGGGGCTATGGCTACACCTTC	CASSLVGGSGGYGYTF
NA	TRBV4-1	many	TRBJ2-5	TGCGCCAGCAGCCAAGGGAGGGGGCTCCAAGAGACCCAGTACTTC	CASSQGRGLQETQYF
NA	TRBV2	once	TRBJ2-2	TGTGCCAGCAAACTAGTCGAGGAGCTGTTTTTT	CASKLVEELFF
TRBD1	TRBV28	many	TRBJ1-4	TGTGCCAGCAGACGCTCGGGACAGGAACGAGAAAAACTGTTTTTT	CASRRSGQEREKLFF
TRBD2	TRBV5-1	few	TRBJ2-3	TGCGCCAGCAGCAAGACTAGCGTCACAGATACGCAGTATTTT	CASSKTSVTDTQYF
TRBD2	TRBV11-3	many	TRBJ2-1	TGTGCCAGCAGCTTGGAAATAGCGGGAGCCCCCTACAATGAGCAGTTCTTC	CASSLEIAGAPYNEQFF
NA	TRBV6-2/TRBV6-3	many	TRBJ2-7	TGTGCCAGCAGCCCGGACTGGCCCGTCTACGAGCAGTACTTC	CASSPDWPVYEQYF
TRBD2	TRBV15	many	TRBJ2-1	TGTGCCACCAGCAGAGATCGCTCTAGCGGGAGCCACAATGAGCAGTTCTTC	CATSRDRSSGSHNEQFF
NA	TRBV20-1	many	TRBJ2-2	TGCAGTGCTAGAGAGGACCCCTCGACCGGGGAGCTGTTTTTT	CSAREDPSTGELFF
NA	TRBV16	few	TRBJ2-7	TGTGCCAGCAGCGAATGGAACGAGCAGTACTTC	CASSEWNEQYF
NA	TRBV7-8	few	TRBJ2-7	TGTGCCAGCAGCCGACCTTGGGCAGGGCAGTACTTC	CASSRPWAGQYF
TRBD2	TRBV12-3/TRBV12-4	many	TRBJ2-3	TGTGCCAGCAAACAGGGACTAGCGGAAGATACGCAGTATTTT	CASKQGLAEDTQYF
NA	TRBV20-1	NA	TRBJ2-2	TGCAGTGCTAGAGATTTCGCGGGCGCGAACACCGGGGAGCTGTTTTTT	CSARDFAGANTGELFF
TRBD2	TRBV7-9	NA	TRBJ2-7	TGTGCCAGCAGCCGCGTCCTAGCGGGTTCCTACGAGCAGTACTTC	CASSRVLAGSYEQYF
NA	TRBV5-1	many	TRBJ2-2	TGCGCCAGCAGTTTGGAAGAATTTTTAAGGCGTCAGGTCGACCCCGGGGAGCTGTTTTTT	CASSLEEFLRRQVDPGELFF
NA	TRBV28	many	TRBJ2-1	TGTGCCAGCAGTTTAACTAGGGGCGAGCAGTTCTTC	CASSLTRGEQFF
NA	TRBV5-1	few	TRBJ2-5	TGCGCCAGCAGGACAAATCAAGAGACCCAGTACTTC	CASRTNQETQYF
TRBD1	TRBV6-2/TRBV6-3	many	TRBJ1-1	TGTGCCAGCAGTTACTCGATATCGACAGGGGGGACTGAAGCTTTCTTT	CASSYSISTGGTEAFF
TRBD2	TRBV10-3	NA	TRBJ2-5	TGTGCCATCAGTGAGCCCGGGGTAGCGGGAGGGGGAGAGACCCAGTACTTC	CAISEPGVAGGGETQYF
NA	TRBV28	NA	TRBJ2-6	TGTGCCAGCAGTTTTCGGGCCCGCGGTTGGCTTGGTGGGGCCAACGTCCTGACTTTC	CASSFRARGWLGGANVLTF
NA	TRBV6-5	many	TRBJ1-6	TGTGCCAGCAGTTACCAAGGGACGGGGAGTTCACCCCTCCACTTT	CASSYQGTGSSPLHF